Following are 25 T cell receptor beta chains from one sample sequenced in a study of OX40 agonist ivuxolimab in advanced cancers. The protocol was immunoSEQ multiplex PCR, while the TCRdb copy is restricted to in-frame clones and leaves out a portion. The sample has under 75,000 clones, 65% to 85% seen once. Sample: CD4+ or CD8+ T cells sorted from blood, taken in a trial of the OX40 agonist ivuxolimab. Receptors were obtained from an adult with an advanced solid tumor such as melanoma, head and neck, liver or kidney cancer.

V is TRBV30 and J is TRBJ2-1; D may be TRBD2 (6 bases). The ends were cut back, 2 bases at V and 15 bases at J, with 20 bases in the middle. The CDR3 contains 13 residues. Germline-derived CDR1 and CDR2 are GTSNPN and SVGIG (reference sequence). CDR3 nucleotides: TGTGCCTGGAGTTACGCGGGAAGGCTCCCCCCGTTCTTC. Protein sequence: CAWSYAGRLPPFF.

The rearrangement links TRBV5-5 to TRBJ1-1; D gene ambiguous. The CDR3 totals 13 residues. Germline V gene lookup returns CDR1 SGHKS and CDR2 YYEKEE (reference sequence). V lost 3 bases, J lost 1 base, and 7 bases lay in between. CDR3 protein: CASSWEPNTEAFF. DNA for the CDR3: TGTGCCAGCAGCTGGGAGCCGAACACTGAAGCTTTCTTT.

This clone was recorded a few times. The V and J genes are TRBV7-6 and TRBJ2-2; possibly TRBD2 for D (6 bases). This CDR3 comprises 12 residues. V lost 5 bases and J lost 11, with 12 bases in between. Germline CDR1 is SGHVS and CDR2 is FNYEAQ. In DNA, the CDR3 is TGTGCCAGCAGCCCGGTGGGGGGAGAGCTGTTTTTT. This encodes CASSPVGGELFF. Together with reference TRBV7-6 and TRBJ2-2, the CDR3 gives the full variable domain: GAGVSQSPRYKVTKRGQDVALRCDPISGHVSLYWYRQALGQGPEFLTYFNYEAQQDKSGLPNDRFSAERPEGSISTLTIQRTEQRDSAMYRCASSPVGGELFFGEGSRLTVL.

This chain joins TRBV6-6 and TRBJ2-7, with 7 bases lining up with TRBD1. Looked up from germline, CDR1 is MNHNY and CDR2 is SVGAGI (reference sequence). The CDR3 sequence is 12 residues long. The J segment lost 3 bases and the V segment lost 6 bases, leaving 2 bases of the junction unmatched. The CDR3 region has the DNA TGTGCCAGCAGGCCAGGGGGCTACGAGCAGTACTTC. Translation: CASRPGGYEQYF.

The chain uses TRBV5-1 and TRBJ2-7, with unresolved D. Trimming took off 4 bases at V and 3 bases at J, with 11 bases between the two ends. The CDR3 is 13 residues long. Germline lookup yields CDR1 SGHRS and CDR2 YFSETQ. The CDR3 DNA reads TGCGCCAGCAGCACAGACGGCAACTACGAGCAGTACTTC. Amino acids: CASSTDGNYEQYF.

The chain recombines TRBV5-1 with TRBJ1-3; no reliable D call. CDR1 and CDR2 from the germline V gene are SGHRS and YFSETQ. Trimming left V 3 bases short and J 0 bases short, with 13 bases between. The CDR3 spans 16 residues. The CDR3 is CASSSGISRSGNTIYF. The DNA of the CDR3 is TGCGCCAGCAGCTCCGGGATCAGTCGCTCTGGAAACACCATATATTTT.

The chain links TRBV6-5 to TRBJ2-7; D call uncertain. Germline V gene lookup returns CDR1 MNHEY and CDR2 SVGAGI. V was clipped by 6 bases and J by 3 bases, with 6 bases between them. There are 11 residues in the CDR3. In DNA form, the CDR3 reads TGTGCCAGCAGGCAGCACTACGAGCAGTACTTC. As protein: CASRQHYEQYF.

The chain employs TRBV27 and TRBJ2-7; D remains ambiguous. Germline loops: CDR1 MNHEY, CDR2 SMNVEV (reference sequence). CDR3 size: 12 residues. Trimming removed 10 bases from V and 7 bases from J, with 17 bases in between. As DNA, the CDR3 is TGTGCCACACGTTTTCCGGGCAGGGAGCAGTACTTC. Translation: CATRFPGREQYF.

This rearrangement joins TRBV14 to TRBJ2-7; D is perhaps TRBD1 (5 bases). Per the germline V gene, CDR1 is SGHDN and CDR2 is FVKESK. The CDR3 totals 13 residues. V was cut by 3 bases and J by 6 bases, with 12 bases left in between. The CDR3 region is CASSQGRLGEQYF. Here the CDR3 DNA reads TGTGCCAGCAGCCAGGGGCGCCTGGGCGAGCAGTACTTC.

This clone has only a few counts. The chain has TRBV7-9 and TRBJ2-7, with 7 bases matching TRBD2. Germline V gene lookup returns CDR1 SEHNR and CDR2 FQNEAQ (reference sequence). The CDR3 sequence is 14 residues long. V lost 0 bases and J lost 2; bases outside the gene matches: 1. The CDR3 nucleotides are TGTGCCAGCAGCTTAGCGGGACTAACCTACGAGCAGTACTTC. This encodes CASSLAGLTYEQYF.

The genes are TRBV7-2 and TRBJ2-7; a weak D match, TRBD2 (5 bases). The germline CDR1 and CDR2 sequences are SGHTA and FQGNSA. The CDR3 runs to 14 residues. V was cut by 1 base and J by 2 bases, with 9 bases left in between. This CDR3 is CASSLVGGAYEQYF. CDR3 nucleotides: TGTGCCAGCAGCTTAGTTGGAGGAGCCTACGAGCAGTACTTC.

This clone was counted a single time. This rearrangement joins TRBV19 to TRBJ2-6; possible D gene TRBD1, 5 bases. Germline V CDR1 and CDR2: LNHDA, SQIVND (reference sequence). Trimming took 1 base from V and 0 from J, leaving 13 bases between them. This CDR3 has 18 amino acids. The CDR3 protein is CASSIGRGPGSGANVLTF. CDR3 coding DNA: TGTGCCAGTAGTATAGGAAGGGGTCCAGGCTCTGGGGCCAACGTCCTGACTTTC.

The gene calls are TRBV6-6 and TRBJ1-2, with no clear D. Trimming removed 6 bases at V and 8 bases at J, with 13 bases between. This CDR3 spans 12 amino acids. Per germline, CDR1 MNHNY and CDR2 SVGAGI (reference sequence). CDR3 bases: TGTGCCAGCAGCCGAAGGGTAGGCGGCTACACCTTC. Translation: CASSRRVGGYTF.

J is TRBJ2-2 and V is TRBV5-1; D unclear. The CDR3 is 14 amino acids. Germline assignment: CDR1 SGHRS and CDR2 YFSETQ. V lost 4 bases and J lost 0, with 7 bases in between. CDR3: CASSPQANTGELFF. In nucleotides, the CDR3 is TGCGCCAGCAGCCCTCAAGCGAACACCGGGGAGCTGTTTTTT.

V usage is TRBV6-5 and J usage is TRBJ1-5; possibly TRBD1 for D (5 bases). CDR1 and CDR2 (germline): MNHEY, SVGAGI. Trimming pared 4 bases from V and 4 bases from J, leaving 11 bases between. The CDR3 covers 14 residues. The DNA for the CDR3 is TGTGCCAGCAGTTCCGGGGGAGGAAATCAGCCCCAGCATTTT. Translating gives CASSSGGGNQPQHF.

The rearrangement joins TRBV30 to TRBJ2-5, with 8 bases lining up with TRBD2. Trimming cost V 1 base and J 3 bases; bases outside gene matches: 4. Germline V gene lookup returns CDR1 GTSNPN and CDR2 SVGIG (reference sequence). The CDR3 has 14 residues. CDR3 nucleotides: TGTGCCTGGAGTGACGGGAGGGCCGAAGAGACCCAGTACTTC. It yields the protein CAWSDGRAEETQYF.

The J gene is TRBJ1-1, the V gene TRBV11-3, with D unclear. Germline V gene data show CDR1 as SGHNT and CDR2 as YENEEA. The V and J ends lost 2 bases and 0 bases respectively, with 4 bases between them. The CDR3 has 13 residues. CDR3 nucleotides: TGTGCCAGCAGCTTAAGTATGAACACTGAAGCTTTCTTT. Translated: CASSLSMNTEAFF.

The CDR3 protein is CASSPRLAETQYF. CDR3 nucleotides: TGTGCCAGCAGCCCACGGCTTGCGGAGACCCAGTACTTC. The chain has TRBV7-2 and TRBJ2-5; D gene uncertain. Germline CDR1 reads SGHTA; CDR2 reads FQGNSA. This CDR3 comprises 13 residues. Trimming removed 5 bases at V and 5 bases at J, with 12 bases between.

The CDR3 protein is CASSKGQGSIYSNQPQHF. CDR3 DNA sequence: TGTGCCAGCAGCAAGGGACAGGGTAGTATTTATAGCAATCAGCCCCAGCATTTT. The genes are TRBV5-5 and TRBJ1-5, with 9 bases lining up with TRBD1. J lost 0 bases, V lost 4 bases, and 11 bases had no gene match. Germline CDR1 and CDR2: SGHKS and YYEKEE (reference sequence). The CDR3 sequence is 18 residues long.

The CDR3 coding sequence is TGCGCCAGCAGCTTGGCAGGACAGTTCGATGGCTACACCTTC. Amino acid sequence: CASSLAGQFDGYTF. The chain links TRBV5-1 to TRBJ1-2; a weak D match, TRBD1 (6 bases). CDR1 is SGHRS and CDR2 is YFSETQ in the germline V gene. The CDR3 runs to 14 residues. V dropped 0 bases and J dropped 6 bases, with 12 bases sitting between them.

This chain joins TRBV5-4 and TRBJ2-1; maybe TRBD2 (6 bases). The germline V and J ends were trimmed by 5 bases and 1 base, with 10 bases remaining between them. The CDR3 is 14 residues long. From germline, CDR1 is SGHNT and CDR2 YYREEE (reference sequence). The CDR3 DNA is TGTGCCAGCAGGCTTCGGGAGTCCTACAATGAGCAGTTCTTC. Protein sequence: CASRLRESYNEQFF.

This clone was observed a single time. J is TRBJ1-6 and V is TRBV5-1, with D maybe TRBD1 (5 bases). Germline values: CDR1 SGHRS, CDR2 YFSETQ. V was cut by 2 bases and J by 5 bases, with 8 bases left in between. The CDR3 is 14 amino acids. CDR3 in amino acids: CASSFGTDNSPLHF. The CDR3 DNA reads TGCGCCAGCAGCTTCGGGACGGATAATTCACCCCTCCACTTT.

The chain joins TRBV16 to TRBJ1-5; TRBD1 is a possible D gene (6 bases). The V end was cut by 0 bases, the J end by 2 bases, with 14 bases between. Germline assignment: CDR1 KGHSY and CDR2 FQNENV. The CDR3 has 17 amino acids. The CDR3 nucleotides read TGTGCCAGCAGCCAATCCCCTCAGGGGATGGGCAATCAGCCCCAGCATTTT. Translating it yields CASSQSPQGMGNQPQHF.

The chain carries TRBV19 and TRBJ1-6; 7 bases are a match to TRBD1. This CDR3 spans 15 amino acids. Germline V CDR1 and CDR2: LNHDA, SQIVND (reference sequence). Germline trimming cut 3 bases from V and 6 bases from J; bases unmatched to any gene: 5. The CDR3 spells CASSMVQGSNSPLHF. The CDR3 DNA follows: TGTGCCAGTAGTATGGTACAGGGGTCTAATTCACCCCTCCACTTT.

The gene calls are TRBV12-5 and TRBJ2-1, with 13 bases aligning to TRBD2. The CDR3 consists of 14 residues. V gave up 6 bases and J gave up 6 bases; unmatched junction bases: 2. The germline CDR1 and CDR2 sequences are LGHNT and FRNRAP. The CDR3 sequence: CASGRTSGSNEQFF. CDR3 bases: TGTGCTAGTGGAAGGACTAGCGGGAGCAATGAGCAGTTCTTC.